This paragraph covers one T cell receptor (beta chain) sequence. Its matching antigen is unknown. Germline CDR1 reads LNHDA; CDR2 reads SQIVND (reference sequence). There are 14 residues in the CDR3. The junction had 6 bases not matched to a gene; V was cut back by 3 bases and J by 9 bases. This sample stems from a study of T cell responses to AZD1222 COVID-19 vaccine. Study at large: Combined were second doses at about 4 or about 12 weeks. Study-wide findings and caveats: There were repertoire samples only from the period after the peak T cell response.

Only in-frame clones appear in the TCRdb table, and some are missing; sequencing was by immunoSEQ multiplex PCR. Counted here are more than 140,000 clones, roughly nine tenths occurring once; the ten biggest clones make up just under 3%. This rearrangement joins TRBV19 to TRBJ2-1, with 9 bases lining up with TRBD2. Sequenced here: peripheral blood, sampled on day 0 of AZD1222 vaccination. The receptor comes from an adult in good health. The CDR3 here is CASSMMGLAGEQFF. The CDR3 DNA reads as TGTGCCAGTAGTATGATGGGACTAGCCGGTGAGCAGTTCTTC.